The rows below give T cell receptor beta chains drawn from one sample of a study of T cells after yellow fever vaccination. TCRdb re-analysed the 5' RACE reads in MiXCR, keeping a single row per CDR3 protein. The sample shows roughly 62,000 distinct CDR3 sequences, more than 5.5% of them seen only once. The source material was CD8+ T cells sorted from PBMCs, sampled on the day of the first yellow fever vaccination. The receptors were sampled from a man younger than 35 who received the YFV17D yellow fever vaccine. CDR3s include the opening cysteine and the closing phenylalanine or tryptophan. Fields, in order: J gene, V gene, D gene, clone size, CDR3 DNA, CDR3 protein. A D gene is named only where the DNA matches it firmly. Clone size appears in some rows only: once, few, many, or a class for an expanded clone.

>TRBJ1-2|TRBV29-1|NA|NA
TGCAGCGTCGCCCCGGGATCAAACTATGGCTACACCTTC
CSVAPGSNYGYTF
>TRBJ1-1|TRBV14|NA|NA
TGTGCCAGCAGCCAAGATTTCCCCGTCCAAACTATGAACACTGAAGCTTTCTTT
CASSQDFPVQTMNTEAFF
>TRBJ2-3|TRBV6-4|TRBD2|NA
TGTGCCAGCAGGGTACTAGCGTGGCCAGATACGCAGTATTTT
CASRVLAWPDTQYF
>TRBJ1-1|TRBV6-5|TRBD1|NA
TGTGCCAGCAGTTACTCGGGGACAGCCAGTACTGAAGCTTTCTTT
CASSYSGTASTEAFF
>TRBJ2-5|TRBV6-2/TRBV6-3|TRBD1|few
TGTGCCAGCAGTTACTCGATGGACAGGGGACAGACCCAGTACTTC
CASSYSMDRGQTQYF
>TRBJ2-1|TRBV12-3/TRBV12-4|TRBD2|few
TGTGCCAGCAGTTTAGACGGGACTAGCGAATACAATGAGCAGTTCTTC
CASSLDGTSEYNEQFF
>TRBJ2-1|TRBV7-2|TRBD2|many
TGTGCCAGCAGCTTATCAGCGGGGGGGTACAATGAGCAGTTCTTC
CASSLSAGGYNEQFF
>TRBJ2-1|TRBV7-9|TRBD2|NA
TGTGCCAGCAGCCGAAGCGCGGGGGGGTCGTTCTTC
CASSRSAGGSFF
>TRBJ1-1|TRBV4-3|TRBD1|few
TGCGCCAGCAGCCACTCGCGCGGGACAGCGGCCGGAGACACTGAAGCTTTCTTT
CASSHSRGTAAGDTEAFF
>TRBJ1-6|TRBV7-9|NA|many
TGTGCCAGCAGCTTACCGGGGTTGGGTTCACCCCTCCACTTT
CASSLPGLGSPLHF
>TRBJ2-7|TRBV7-2|NA|NA
TGTGCCAGCAGCTTAGTAATGGGGCTTTACGAGCAGTACTTC
CASSLVMGLYEQYF
>TRBJ2-7|TRBV4-1|NA|many
TGCGCCAGCAGCCAATTCGCGGTCCGCTACGAGCAGTACTTC
CASSQFAVRYEQYF
>TRBJ2-1|TRBV5-4|TRBD2|many
TGTGCCAGCAGAGCGGGGGGGCGGGGGAATGAGCAGTTCTTC
CASRAGGRGNEQFF
>TRBJ2-7|TRBV12-3/TRBV12-4|NA|many
TGTGCCAGCAGTTTACTGGGGAGCTCCTACGAGCAGTACTTC
CASSLLGSSYEQYF
>TRBJ1-4|TRBV5-1|NA|many
TGCGCCAGCAGCTCTGGATTAAATGAAAAACTGTTTTTT
CASSSGLNEKLFF
>TRBJ2-4|TRBV7-2|NA|many
TGTGCCAGCAGCTGGCTCGGGACGAAAAACATTCAGTACTTC
CASSWLGTKNIQYF
>TRBJ2-7|TRBV4-1|TRBD1|many
TGCGCCAGCAGCCAGGGACAGGGAGGTCCCAACGAGCAGTACTTC
CASSQGQGGPNEQYF
>TRBJ2-3|TRBV7-3|NA|NA
TGTGCCAGCACTCTATATAGCACAGATACGCAGTATTTT
CASTLYSTDTQYF
>TRBJ1-1|TRBV25-1|NA|many
TGTGCCAGCAGTGATCAGGGCACTGAAGCTTTCTTT
CASSDQGTEAFF
>TRBJ2-7|TRBV6-5|TRBD1|few
TGTGCCAGCAGTTTTAACAGGGGCTGGTCCTACGAGCAGTACTTC
CASSFNRGWSYEQYF
>TRBJ2-3|TRBV12-3/TRBV12-4|NA|few
TGTGCCAGCAGACCCCTTACTAGTGCGATCACAGATACGCAGTATTTT
CASRPLTSAITDTQYF
>TRBJ1-1|TRBV4-1|TRBD1|few
TGCGCCAGCAGCGAAAGGATTCTCGGACAGGGATTGACTGAAGCTTTCTTT
CASSERILGQGLTEAFF
>TRBJ1-4|TRBV4-3|NA|many
TGCGCCAGCAGCCAAGATGTCGGTTCGGGAGAAAAACTGTTTTTT
CASSQDVGSGEKLFF
>TRBJ1-1|TRBV25-1|NA|many
TGTGCCAGCAGTGAGTCTAAGGACGCGAACACTGAAGCTTTCTTT
CASSESKDANTEAFF
>TRBJ2-3|TRBV20-1|NA|many
TGCAGTGCTAGAGTTAGCGGCACAGATACGCAGTATTTT
CSARVSGTDTQYF
>TRBJ1-1|TRBV2|TRBD1|NA
TGTGCCAGCAGTGAAGGGACAGGGAGCACTGAAGCTTTCTTT
CASSEGTGSTEAFF
>TRBJ1-4|TRBV6-5|TRBD1|few
TGTGCCAGCAGGGGACAGTACAATGAAAAACTGTTTTTT
CASRGQYNEKLFF
>TRBJ2-2|TRBV7-8|NA|few
TGTGCCAGCAGCCCGCGGGTTTTGACCGGGGAGCTGTTTTTT
CASSPRVLTGELFF
>TRBJ2-1|TRBV15|NA|few
TGTGCCACCAGCAGAGGGTCGGGACAGGGGCTAGCGGGGGGAAGCTCCTACAATGAGCAGTTCTTC
CATSRGSGQGLAGGSSYNEQFF
>TRBJ2-1|TRBV4-2|TRBD1|few
TGTGCCAGCAGCCAGGAAATCGGGACAGGGGGCAATGAGCAGTTCTTC
CASSQEIGTGGNEQFF
>TRBJ2-3|TRBV7-9|TRBD1|NA
TGTGCCAGCAGCTGGGGACAGGGCACGAATACGCAGTATTTT
CASSWGQGTNTQYF